Following are 17 T cell receptor beta chains from one sample sequenced in a study of cytomegalovirus exposure and HLA in healthy donors. Only in-frame clones appear in the TCRdb table, and some are missing; sequencing was by immunoSEQ multiplex PCR. The data contain 110,000 to 150,000 clones, around 85% of them seen just once; the ten biggest clones take up under 3%. The sample consisted of PBMCs. Receptor source: a man younger than 30 in good health and CMV-seronegative.

The chain couples TRBV21-1 to TRBJ2-1; no check of the table's D call, TRBD2, against the DNA was made. TRBV21-1 is a documented pseudogene. The CDR3 covers 16 residues. Written as DNA, the CDR3 is TGTGCCAGCAGCAAAAGGAGGCTAGCGGATACCAATGAGCAGTTCTTC. It specifies CASSKRRLADTNEQFF.

CDR3 sequence reads: CASSLRGNTEAFF. For the CDR3, the DNA is TGTGCCAGCAGCTTACGGGGGAACACTGAAGCTTTCTTT. The V and J genes are TRBV7-9 and TRBJ1-1; D ambiguous. The ends were cut back, 2 bases at V and 1 base at J, with 5 bases in the middle. The CDR3 runs 13 residues. Germline V gene lookup returns CDR1 SEHNR and CDR2 FQNEAQ (reference sequence).

This rearrangement joins TRBV4-1 to TRBJ2-1; TRBD2 matches 16 bases. The germline V gene encodes CDR1 MGHRA and CDR2 YSYEKL. The V and J ends lost 6 bases and 9 bases, in that order; junction bases with no gene match: 5. The CDR3 runs to 15 residues. CDR3 in DNA: TGCGCCAGCAGGGGGACTAGCGGGAGGGGGGGTGAGCAGTTCTTC. Encoded protein: CASRGTSGRGGEQFF.

The V and J genes are TRBV11-2 and TRBJ2-5; D gene ambiguous. The length of the CDR3 is 14 residues. Trimming cost V 4 bases and J 1 base, with 10 bases left between them. The germline V gene has CDR1 SGHAT and CDR2 FQNNGV. The CDR3 spells CASSSNDIQETQYF. Written as DNA, the CDR3 is TGTGCCAGCAGCTCTAACGACATCCAAGAGACCCAGTACTTC.

The J gene is TRBJ1-1, the V gene TRBV6-5; 8 bases fit TRBD1. Germline lookup yields CDR1 MNHEY and CDR2 SVGAGI. Trimming cost V 4 bases and J 3 bases; bases outside gene matches: 7. This CDR3 has 15 residues. The CDR3 DNA is TGTGCCAGCAGTTCGCCTGGACAGGGAGACACTGAAGCTTTCTTT. Translating gives CASSSPGQGDTEAFF.

V usage is TRBV4-1 and J usage is TRBJ2-3; 12 nucleotides match TRBD2. Germline assignment: CDR1 MGHRA and CDR2 YSYEKL. V dropped 2 bases and J dropped 2; count of bases not matched to a gene: 11. This CDR3 has 19 residues. CDR3 in amino acids: CASSQWASGRVMSTDTQYF. As DNA, the CDR3 is TGCGCCAGCAGCCAATGGGCTAGCGGGAGGGTCATGTCCACAGATACGCAGTATTTT.

This chain connects TRBV5-1 to TRBJ1-1, with 9 bases matching TRBD1. V lost 2 bases and J lost 5; bases outside the gene matches: 13. Looked up from germline, CDR1 is SGHRS and CDR2 is YFSETQ. This CDR3 contains 17 residues. Written as DNA, the CDR3 is TGCGCCAGCAGCTTAACTGGGACAGGGATGGGAACGACTGAAGCTTTCTTT. It yields the protein CASSLTGTGMGTTEAFF.

This clone was seen more than once but under ten times. The chain combines TRBV2 with TRBJ2-2; 11 nucleotides align to TRBD2. CDR3 length: 15 residues. Germline V CDR1 and CDR2: SNHLY, FYNNEI. V shed 7 bases, J shed 5 bases, and the junction held 6 bases outside the gene matches. For the CDR3, the DNA is TGTGCCAGCATCAGACTAGCGGGGAGGACCGGGGAGCTGTTTTTT. Protein: CASIRLAGRTGELFF.

This sequence joins TRBV7-8 and TRBJ1-1; D gene uncertain. Germline V lookup: CDR1 SGHVS, CDR2 FQNEAQ. The germline V and J ends were trimmed by 6 bases and 5 bases, with 16 bases remaining between them. This CDR3 region has 14 residues. The CDR3 sequence is CASSGTRDGTEAFF. The CDR3 bases are TGTGCCAGCAGTGGCACGCGCGACGGGACTGAAGCTTTCTTT.

This clone was seen a single time. V gene TRBV25-1 combines with J gene TRBJ1-1, with D unclear. CDR1 and CDR2 from the germline V gene are MGHDK and SYGVNS. Trimming took off 5 bases at V and 2 bases at J, with 12 bases between the two ends. The CDR3 covers 14 residues. The CDR3 protein is CASSPVQRNTEAFF. The DNA of the CDR3 is TGTGCCAGCAGTCCCGTACAGAGAAACACTGAAGCTTTCTTT.

The rearrangement uses TRBV7-8 and TRBJ2-3, with D hard to call. Per the germline V gene, CDR1 is SGHVS and CDR2 is FQNEAQ. The V gene lost 5 bases and the J gene lost 0 bases, with 9 bases spanning the gap. The CDR3 runs 14 residues. The CDR3 nucleotides read TGTGCCAGCAGCCCTCTGACTAGCACAGATACGCAGTATTTT. It yields the protein CASSPLTSTDTQYF.

The V call is TRBV27, the J call TRBJ1-1; D gene uncertain. V was pared by 3 bases and J by 1 base, with 6 bases between. CDR1 is MNHEY and CDR2 is SMNVEV in the germline V gene (reference sequence). The CDR3 runs to 13 residues. This CDR3 is CASSFYGNTEAFF. DNA of the CDR3: TGTGCCAGCAGTTTTTACGGGAACACTGAAGCTTTCTTT.

The rearrangement links TRBV5-1 to TRBJ1-2; possibly TRBD1 for D (5 bases). This CDR3 has 14 amino acids. V lost 4 bases to trimming and J lost 7 bases, with 17 bases between them. Germline V gives CDR1 SGHRS, CDR2 YFSETQ. The CDR3 DNA is TGCGCCAGCAGCGGGAACCAGGGAAAGGCTGGCTACACCTTC. Translated, it gives CASSGNQGKAGYTF. The complete variable domain, with remaining parts taken from reference TRBV5-1 and TRBJ1-2, reads KAGVTQTPRYLIKTRGQQVTLSCSPISGHRSVSWYQQTPGQGLQFLFEYFSETQRNKGNFPGRFSGRQFSNSRSEMNVSTLELGDSALYLCASSGNQGKAGYTFGSGTRLTVV.

The genes are TRBV27 and TRBJ2-2, with 7 bases that match TRBD2. Germline trimming cut 4 bases from V and 9 bases from J; bases unmatched to any gene: 5. The V gene's germline CDR1 is MNHEY and CDR2 SMNVEV (reference sequence). The CDR3 sequence is 13 residues long. CDR3 sequence: CASSWGGVRELFF. The CDR3 coding sequence is TGTGCCAGCAGTTGGGGGGGTGTACGGGAGCTGTTTTTT.

There are a few counts of this clone. The V and J genes are TRBV10-3 and TRBJ1-6; 7 positions match TRBD1. Germline trimming cut 7 bases from V and 11 bases from J; bases unmatched to any gene: 11. CDR1 is ENHRY and CDR2 is SYGVKD in the germline V gene. CDR3 length equals 14 residues. CDR3 region: CAIMAGGVGTPLHF. The DNA of the CDR3 is TGTGCCATCATGGCAGGGGGAGTGGGTACACCCCTCCACTTT.

This clone appeared a single time. The chain combines TRBV7-9 with TRBJ2-7; 10 nucleotides match TRBD2. The germline CDR1 and CDR2 sequences are SEHNR and FQNEAQ (reference sequence). This CDR3 is built from 15 residues. The V segment lost 5 bases and the J segment 1 base; nucleotides outside the gene matches: 5. The CDR3, as DNA: TGTGCCAGCAGCACCCGACTAGCGGGTTCCTACGAGCAGTACTTC. Encoded protein: CASSTRLAGSYEQYF.

CDR3 protein: CASSDRRFRDEQFF. CDR3 DNA sequence: TGTGCCAGCAGTGACAGACGTTTCCGGGATGAGCAGTTCTTC. The chain combines TRBV6-1 with TRBJ2-1; D is ambiguous. The CDR3 has 14 amino acids. Trimming cost V 3 bases and J 8 bases, with 14 bases left between them. Germline CDR1 is MNHNS and CDR2 is SASEGT.